Each of the 5 T cell receptor beta chains below was sequenced from the same sample in a study of beta chain features in type 1 diabetes. Reverse transcription of all isolated RNA meant that expressed TCRB transcripts were sequenced. This table comes from immunoSEQ multiplex PCR, and its TCRdb copy is limited to in-frame clones, with some not included. This table has fewer than 250,000 clones, roughly an eighth appearing once. The specimen sequenced was naive CD4+ T cells from blood. The receptors stem from a middle-aged woman in good health.

This clone appeared a few times. This sequence joins TRBV10-3 and TRBJ2-7; 8 bases map to TRBD2. CDR3 length: 16 amino acids. In germline, CDR1 is ENHRY, CDR2 SYGVKD. The ends lost 10 bases at V and 1 base at J; junction bases unmatched: 15. The CDR3 region has the DNA TGTGCCACCGCCTACGGGGGGGCTAGCGGATCCTACGAGCAGTACTTC. Protein: CATAYGGASGSYEQYF.

The CDR3, as DNA: TGCGCCAGCAGCTTCGGTACAGGGGATGAGACCCAGTACTTC. Translated: CASSFGTGDETQYF. This sequence joins TRBV5-1 and TRBJ2-5; 7 bases map to TRBD1. V dropped 2 bases and J dropped 5; count of bases not matched to a gene: 6. In germline, CDR1 is SGHRS, CDR2 YFSETQ. The CDR3 loop spans 14 amino acids.

This clone was counted only a few times. This chain connects TRBV19 to TRBJ2-1, with TRBD1 as a possible D gene (5 bases). Trimming pared 6 bases from V and 7 bases from J, leaving 16 bases between. CDR1 and CDR2 (germline): LNHDA, SQIVND (reference sequence). The CDR3 runs 14 residues. The CDR3 loop is CASSRSLTANEQFF. In nucleotides, the CDR3 is TGTGCCAGTAGCAGATCGTTGACAGCTAATGAGCAGTTCTTC.

This clone was counted only a few times. The chain combines TRBV5-6 with TRBJ1-5; 7 bases match TRBD1. The CDR3 has 14 residues. Trimming cost V 4 bases and J 8 bases; bases outside gene matches: 9. Germline CDR1 and CDR2: SGHDT and YYEEEE. CDR3 nucleotide sequence: TGTGCCAGCAGCGTGACAGGGAGGTTTGAGCCCCAGCATTTT. Translated: CASSVTGRFEPQHF.

The count of this clone is one. J is TRBJ1-2 and V is TRBV10-3; the D gene is possibly TRBD1 (6 bases). This CDR3 is built from 13 residues. Trimming removed 0 bases at V and 8 bases at J, with 10 bases between. Germline V gene lookup returns CDR1 ENHRY and CDR2 SYGVKD. The DNA for the CDR3 is TGTGCCATCAGTGAGTCTGGACAGCCAGGCTACACCTTC. It yields the protein CAISESGQPGYTF.